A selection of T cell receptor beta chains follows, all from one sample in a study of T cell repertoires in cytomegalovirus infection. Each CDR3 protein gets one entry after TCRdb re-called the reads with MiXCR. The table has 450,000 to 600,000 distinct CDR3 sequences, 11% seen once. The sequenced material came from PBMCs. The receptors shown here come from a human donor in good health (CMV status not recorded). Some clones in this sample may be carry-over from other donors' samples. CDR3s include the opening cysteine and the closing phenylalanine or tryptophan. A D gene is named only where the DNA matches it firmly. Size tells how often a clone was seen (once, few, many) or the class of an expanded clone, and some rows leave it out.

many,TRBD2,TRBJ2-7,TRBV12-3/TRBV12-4,TGTGCCAGCAGTTTTAGCGGGGGGGCCGAAATCGAGCAGTACTTC,CASSFSGGAEIEQYF
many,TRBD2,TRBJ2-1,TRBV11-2,TGTGCCAGCAGCTTATGGGACCGGGTAGCGGGGGACAATGAGCAGTTCTTC,CASSLWDRVAGDNEQFF
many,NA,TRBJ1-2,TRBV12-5,TGTGCTAGTGGTCCAGGGAATGGCTACACCTTC,CASGPGNGYTF
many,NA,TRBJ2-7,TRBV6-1,TGTGCCAGCCTTAAGGCCTCAGCATACTACGAGCAGTACTTC,CASLKASAYYEQYF
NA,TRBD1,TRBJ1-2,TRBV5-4,TGTGCCAGCAGCGAAGGAGACAGGGTTGGGAACTATGGCTACACCTTC,CASSEGDRVGNYGYTF
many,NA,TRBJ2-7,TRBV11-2,TGTGCCAGCAGCTTAAATCCCGAGCCCTACGAGCAGTACTTC,CASSLNPEPYEQYF
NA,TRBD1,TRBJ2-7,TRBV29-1,TGCAGCGTTGGGGACAGGGGGTTGAAAGAGCAGTACTTC,CSVGDRGLKEQYF
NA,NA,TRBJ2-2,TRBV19,TGTGCCAGTAGTGCCCGGGACGGTAACACCGGGGAGCTGTTTTTT,CASSARDGNTGELFF
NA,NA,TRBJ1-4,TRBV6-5,TGTGCCAGCAGTTACCTGCGCGGAGCAACTAATGAAAAACTGTTTTTT,CASSYLRGATNEKLFF
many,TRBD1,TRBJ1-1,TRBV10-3,TGTGCCATCAGTGAGCGCCAGGGGGATGGAGCTTTCTTT,CAISERQGDGAFF
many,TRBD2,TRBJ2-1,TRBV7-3,TGTGCCAGCAGCTTAATGCCTAGCGGGAGAGGAGACAATGAGCAGTTCTTC,CASSLMPSGRGDNEQFF
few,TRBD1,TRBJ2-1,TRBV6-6,TGTGCCAGCAGTTACTGGGGACAGGGGTCCAATGAGCAGTTCTTC,CASSYWGQGSNEQFF
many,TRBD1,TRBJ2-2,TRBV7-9,TGTGCCAGCAGCTTTCGCACAGGGGCTCCTAACACCGGGGAGCTGTTTTTT,CASSFRTGAPNTGELFF
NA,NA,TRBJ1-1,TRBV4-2,TGTGCCAGCAGCCACGGACAGCGAATGAACACTGAAGCTTTCTTT,CASSHGQRMNTEAFF
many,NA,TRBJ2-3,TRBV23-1,TGCGCCAGCAGTCAATCGAAAGGGAAGGGACCCCTATGTACAGATACGCAGTATTTT,CASSQSKGKGPLCTDTQYF
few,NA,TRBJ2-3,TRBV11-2,TGTGCCAGCAGCTTAGATCTAGGGGGGAGAACAGATACGCAGTATTTT,CASSLDLGGRTDTQYF
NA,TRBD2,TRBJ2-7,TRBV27,TGTGCCAGCAGGGGGGTAGCGGGAGTAGGTAACGAGCAGTACTTC,CASRGVAGVGNEQYF